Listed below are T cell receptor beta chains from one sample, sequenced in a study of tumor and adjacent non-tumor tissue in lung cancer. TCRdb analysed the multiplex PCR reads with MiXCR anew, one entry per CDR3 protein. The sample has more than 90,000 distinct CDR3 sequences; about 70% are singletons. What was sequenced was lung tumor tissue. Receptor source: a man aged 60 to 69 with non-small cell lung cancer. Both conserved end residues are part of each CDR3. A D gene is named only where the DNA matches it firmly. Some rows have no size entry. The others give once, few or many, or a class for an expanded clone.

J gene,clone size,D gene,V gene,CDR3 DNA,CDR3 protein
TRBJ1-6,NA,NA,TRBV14,TGTGCCAGCAGCCAAGAGGGGTCAGTTGGGTCACCCCTCCACTTT,CASSQEGSVGSPLHF
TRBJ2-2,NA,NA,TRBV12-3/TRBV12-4,TGTGCAAGCCGTGGACATCTGAACACCGGGGAGCTGTTTTTT,CASRGHLNTGELFF
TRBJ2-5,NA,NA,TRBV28,TGTGACAGCAGTCACCCTTCGGGACGAGAGACCCAGTACTTC,CDSSHPSGRETQYF
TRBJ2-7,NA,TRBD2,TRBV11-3,TGTGCCAGCGGCCCCAGAGGGACTAGCGGGGGGAGCTGCGATCAATACTTC,CASGPRGTSGGSCDQYF
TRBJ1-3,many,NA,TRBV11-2,TGTGCCAGCAGCTTACTACAGGCCCTCTCTGGAAACACCATATATTTT,CASSLLQALSGNTIYF
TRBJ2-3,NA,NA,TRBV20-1,TGCAGTGCTAGAGATTTATTTCGACAGAGAAACTGGGGTTACGACACAGATACGCAGTATTTT,CSARDLFRQRNWGYDTDTQYF
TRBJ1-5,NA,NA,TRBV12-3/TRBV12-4,TGTGTCAGCAGTTACGGGACAATTAGCGATCAGCCCCAGCATTTT,CVSSYGTISDQPQHF
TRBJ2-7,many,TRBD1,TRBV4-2,TGTGCCAGCAGCCAAGGACAGGGTCTCTACGAGCAGTACTTC,CASSQGQGLYEQYF
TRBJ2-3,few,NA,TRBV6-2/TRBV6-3,TGTGCCAGCAGTTACCGTCGGGGCACAAATACGCAGTATTTT,CASSYRRGTNTQYF
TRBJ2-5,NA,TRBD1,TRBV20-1,TGTAGTGCTATGGCGGGACAGGGCAGAGAGACCCAGTACTTC,CSAMAGQGRETQYF
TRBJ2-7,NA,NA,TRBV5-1,TGCGTCAGCAGCTTGGGAGGAATGGTCCTCAACGAGCAGTACTTC,CVSSLGGMVLNEQYF
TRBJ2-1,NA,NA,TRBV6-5,TGTGCCAGCAAACTACAGGGACCTTCGAAAACGGAGCAGTTCTTC,CASKLQGPSKTEQFF
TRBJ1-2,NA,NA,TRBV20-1,TGCAATACATCACCCCCCCGACAGTTCTATGGCTACACCTTC,CNTSPPRQFYGYTF
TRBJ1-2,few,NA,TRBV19,TGTGCCAGTAGTTCAGACAGCTGGTCGAACTATGGCTACACCTTC,CASSSDSWSNYGYTF
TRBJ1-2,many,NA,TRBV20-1,TGCAGTGCCCCAATACAGGATAACTATGGCTACACCTTC,CSAPIQDNYGYTF
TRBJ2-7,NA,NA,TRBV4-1,TGCGCCAGCAGCCAAGATCGGGTGGGGTCCTACGAGCAGTATTTC,CASSQDRVGSYEQYF
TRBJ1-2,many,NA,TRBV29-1,TGCAGCGGAAGGACAGTGGAGGGGGGCTACACCTTC,CSGRTVEGGYTF
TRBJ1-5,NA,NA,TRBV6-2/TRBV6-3,TGTGCCAGCAGGCGCACCAATAGTAATCAGCCCAAGCATTTT,CASRRTNSNQPKHF